The 10 T cell receptor beta chains presented below share a single source sample, sequenced in a study of blood T cell repertoires in COVID-19. Using immunoSEQ multiplex PCR, the repertoire was profiled, and TCRdb retains in-frame clones only, with some absent. Of roughly 220,000 clones detected, around four fifths appear once; the ten largest clones hold 7% to 10%. The sequencing sample was made of peripheral blood. The receptors here all came from a woman older than 75 with COVID-19, enrolled during active disease.

V and J are TRBV11-1 and TRBJ1-4; 8 nucleotides agree with TRBD1. The V gene's germline CDR1 is SGHAT and CDR2 FQDESV (reference sequence). Trimming removed 5 bases from V and 6 bases from J; junction bases left unmatched: 8. The CDR3 is 15 amino acids. The CDR3 loop is CASSGGQGSYEKLFF. As DNA, the CDR3 is TGTGCCAGCAGCGGTGGACAGGGCTCATATGAAAAACTGTTTTTT. Drawing the rest from reference TRBV11-1 and TRBJ1-4, the complete variable domain is EAEVAQSPRYKITEKSQAVAFWCDPISGHATLYWYRQILGQGPELLVQFQDESVVDDSQLPKDRFSAERLKGVDSTLKIQPAELGDSAMYLCASSGGQGSYEKLFFGSGTQLSVL.

V is TRBV28 and J is TRBJ2-5; D possibly corresponds to TRBD1 (5 bases). Germline CDR1 MDHEN, CDR2 SYDVKM. The CDR3 extends over 16 amino acids. V was clipped by 4 bases and J by 5 bases, with 20 bases between them. The CDR3 bases are TGTGCCAGCAGTTCCTCAGGGCTGGGGTTCGAGGAGACCCAGTACTTC. It translates to CASSSSGLGFEETQYF.

The chain uses TRBV5-1 and TRBJ2-1, with a possible D match to TRBD2 (6 bases). The V gene lost 5 bases and the J gene lost 4 bases, with 22 bases spanning the gap. The CDR3 is 17 residues long. Germline V gene lookup returns CDR1 SGHRS and CDR2 YFSETQ. As DNA, the CDR3 is TGCGCCAGCAGGCCGTCGGAGGGTTACGGTGGTTACAATGAGCAGTTCTTC. The encoded protein is CASRPSEGYGGYNEQFF.

The J gene is TRBJ1-5, the V gene TRBV10-2; TRBD1 matches 9 bases. The CDR3 extends over 15 amino acids. V lost 6 bases to trimming and J lost 3 bases; unmatched junction nucleotides: 6. Germline values: CDR1 WSHSY, CDR2 SAAADI. The CDR3 loop is CASRGTGMDNQPQHF. The DNA for the CDR3 is TGCGCCAGCAGGGGGACAGGGATGGACAATCAGCCCCAGCATTTT.

V gene TRBV7-9 combines with J gene TRBJ1-1; 9 bases map to TRBD1. Germline V lookup: CDR1 SEHNR, CDR2 FQNEAQ (reference sequence). CDR3 size: 16 residues. V was clipped by 4 bases and J by 4 bases; unmatched bases: 10. The CDR3 loop reads CASSSHATGGITEAFF. The CDR3 DNA sequence: TGTGCCAGCAGCTCCCATGCGACAGGGGGGATCACTGAAGCTTTCTTT.

The chain recombines TRBV7-2 with TRBJ2-5; no definite D call. The CDR3 has 14 residues. The germline V gene encodes CDR1 SGHTA and CDR2 FQGNSA. V was pared by 1 base and J by 7 bases, with 13 bases between. CDR3 sequence: CASSLVDASPTQYF. CDR3 in DNA: TGTGCCAGCAGCTTAGTTGATGCTAGTCCGACCCAGTACTTC. Using reference TRBV7-2 and TRBJ2-5 for the parts outside the CDR3, the full variable domain is GAGVSQSPSNKVTEKGKDVELRCDPISGHTALYWYRQSLGQGLEFLIYFQGNSAPDKSGLPSDRFSAERTGGSVSTLTIQRTQQEDSAVYLCASSLVDASPTQYFGPGTRLLVL.

CDR3 sequence reads: CASQGGKNSPLHF. CDR3 coding DNA: TGTGCCAGCCAGGGAGGGAAGAATTCACCCCTCCACTTT. The chain uses TRBV11-2 and TRBJ1-6, with D possibly TRBD1 on 5 matching bases. Germline CDR1 reads SGHAT; CDR2 reads FQNNGV. The V gene lost 8 bases and the J gene lost 7 bases, with 12 bases spanning the gap. The CDR3 is made up of 13 amino acids.

This chain joins TRBV10-3 and TRBJ2-1; 10 bases map to TRBD2. The CDR3 sequence is 15 residues long. Per germline, CDR1 ENHRY and CDR2 SYGVKD. V dropped 2 bases and J dropped 7; count of bases not matched to a gene: 5. In DNA, the CDR3 is TGTGCCATCAGTGAGGGGCTAGCGGGGGAAAATGAGCAGTTCTTC. The encoded protein is CAISEGLAGENEQFF.

CDR3 sequence (DNA): TGTGCCACCAGTGATTTTGGACAGGGGGAGTTCTTC. As protein: CATSDFGQGEFF. This chain uses TRBV24-1 with TRBJ2-1; TRBD1 agrees at 10 bases. The junction had 1 base not matched to a gene; V was cut back by 1 base and J by 14 bases. The germline V gene has CDR1 KGHDR and CDR2 SFDVKD. This CDR3 contains 12 residues.

The chain combines TRBV6-2 or TRBV6-3 with TRBJ2-1; 7 bases agree with TRBD2. V lost 6 bases and J lost 6; bases outside the gene matches: 11. The CDR3 covers 15 residues. Germline CDR1 MNHEY, CDR2 SVGEGT. The CDR3 nucleotides are TGTGCCAGCAGCCCCTTGGGGACGGGGGGCAATGAGCAGTTCTTC. Its protein is CASSPLGTGGNEQFF.